A selection of T cell receptor beta chains follows, all from one sample in a study of blood T cell repertoires in COVID-19. The repertoire was sequenced with immunoSEQ multiplex PCR; TCRdb's copy has only in-frame clones and lacks some. The data contain some 74,000 clones, more than 85% of them singletons. Input material: peripheral blood. The receptors derive from a man between 50 and 59 years old with COVID-19, enrolled during active disease. CDR3s include the opening cysteine and the closing phenylalanine or tryptophan. Fields, in order: D gene, J gene, V gene, clone size, CDR3 protein, CDR3 DNA. D genes are given only for firm matches. Clone size is stated in some rows and not others, as once, few, many or a class when expanded.

D gene: TRBD2
J gene: TRBJ2-1
V gene: TRBV4-2
clone size: .
CDR3 protein: CASSRPSGPYNEQFF
CDR3 DNA: TGTGCCAGCAGCCGCCCTAGCGGACCCTACAATGAGCAGTTCTTC

D gene: TRBD2
J gene: TRBJ2-1
V gene: TRBV6-5
clone size: .
CDR3 protein: CASSQLAYNEQFF
CDR3 DNA: TGTGCCAGCAGCCAACTAGCGTACAATGAGCAGTTCTTC

D gene: TRBD1
J gene: TRBJ1-1
V gene: TRBV14
clone size: .
CDR3 protein: CASSLMTGTEAFF
CDR3 DNA: TGTGCCAGCAGCTTGATGACAGGGACTGAAGCTTTCTTT

D gene: .
J gene: TRBJ2-3
V gene: TRBV6-5
clone size: .
CDR3 protein: CASSPDRTDTQYF
CDR3 DNA: TGTGCCAGCAGTCCCGACAGGACAGATACGCAGTATTTT

D gene: .
J gene: TRBJ2-7
V gene: TRBV7-2
clone size: .
CDR3 protein: CASSRRRESFEQYF
CDR3 DNA: TGTGCCAGCAGCCGGCGGAGGGAATCTTTCGAGCAGTACTTC

D gene: TRBD1
J gene: TRBJ1-1
V gene: TRBV5-1
clone size: .
CDR3 protein: CASSLVLGGTSSLHTEAFF
CDR3 DNA: TGCGCCAGCAGCTTGGTTTTAGGGGGCACTTCGTCTTTACACACTGAAGCTTTCTTT

D gene: TRBD2
J gene: TRBJ2-3
V gene: TRBV29-1
clone size: .
CDR3 protein: CSVELRERGTDTQYF
CDR3 DNA: TGCAGCGTTGAACTGCGGGAGAGGGGCACAGATACGCAGTATTTT

D gene: TRBD2
J gene: TRBJ2-1
V gene: TRBV7-3
clone size: once
CDR3 protein: CASSLGQLAGGYEQFF
CDR3 DNA: TGTGCCAGCAGCTTAGGACAGCTAGCGGGAGGGTACGAGCAGTTCTTC

D gene: TRBD1
J gene: TRBJ1-5
V gene: TRBV27
clone size: .
CDR3 protein: CASGPPGGWQPQHF
CDR3 DNA: TGTGCCAGCGGCCCTCCAGGGGGCTGGCAGCCCCAGCATTTT

D gene: TRBD2
J gene: TRBJ2-7
V gene: TRBV15
clone size: .
CDR3 protein: CATSRGLAGLGSYEQYF
CDR3 DNA: TGTGCCACCAGCAGAGGATTAGCGGGACTGGGGTCCTACGAGCAGTACTTC

D gene: TRBD1
J gene: TRBJ2-2
V gene: TRBV10-1
clone size: .
CDR3 protein: CASSVETGYTGELFF
CDR3 DNA: TGCGCCAGCAGTGTAGAGACAGGGTACACCGGGGAGCTGTTTTTT

D gene: TRBD2
J gene: TRBJ2-1
V gene: TRBV9
clone size: few
CDR3 protein: CASRGLAGDEQFF
CDR3 DNA: TGTGCCAGCAGGGGACTAGCGGGAGATGAGCAGTTCTTC

D gene: TRBD2
J gene: TRBJ2-3
V gene: TRBV5-1
clone size: .
CDR3 protein: CASSLIAGGGTDTQYF
CDR3 DNA: TGCGCCAGCAGCTTAATAGCGGGAGGCGGCACAGATACGCAGTATTTT

D gene: TRBD2
J gene: TRBJ2-1
V gene: TRBV7-2
clone size: .
CDR3 protein: CASSPPGLAEQFF
CDR3 DNA: TGTGCCAGCAGCCCGCCCGGACTAGCGGAGCAGTTCTTC

D gene: .
J gene: TRBJ2-5
V gene: TRBV28
clone size: .
CDR3 protein: CASNSYQETQYF
CDR3 DNA: TGTGCCAGCAACTCGTACCAAGAGACCCAGTACTTC

D gene: TRBD1
J gene: TRBJ2-5
V gene: TRBV11-2
clone size: once
CDR3 protein: CASSLAGTGRETQYF
CDR3 DNA: TGTGCCAGCAGCTTAGCCGGGACAGGGAGAGAGACCCAGTACTTC

D gene: .
J gene: TRBJ2-7
V gene: TRBV5-1
clone size: .
CDR3 protein: CASSLVLRDEQYF
CDR3 DNA: TGCGCCAGCAGCTTGGTCCTTCGTGACGAGCAGTACTTC

D gene: .
J gene: TRBJ2-2
V gene: TRBV29-1
clone size: .
CDR3 protein: CSVSWGPGELFF
CDR3 DNA: TGCAGCGTTTCCTGGGGCCCCGGGGAGCTGTTTTTT

D gene: TRBD2
J gene: TRBJ2-3
V gene: TRBV19
clone size: .
CDR3 protein: CASSGGRAADTQYF
CDR3 DNA: TGTGCCAGTAGCGGCGGGAGGGCCGCAGATACGCAGTATTTT

D gene: TRBD2
J gene: TRBJ2-7
V gene: TRBV5-1
clone size: .
CDR3 protein: CASSLYLRTSGGYEQYF
CDR3 DNA: TGCGCCAGCAGCTTGTATCTGAGGACTAGCGGGGGCTACGAGCAGTACTTC

D gene: TRBD2
J gene: TRBJ2-1
V gene: TRBV18
clone size: .
CDR3 protein: CASSPQLAVYNEQFF
CDR3 DNA: TGTGCCAGCTCACCACAACTAGCGGTCTACAATGAGCAGTTCTTC

D gene: .
J gene: TRBJ2-2
V gene: TRBV3-1/TRBV3-2
clone size: .
CDR3 protein: CASSQGGGTGELFF
CDR3 DNA: TGTGCCAGCAGCCAAGGAGGTGGTACCGGGGAGCTGTTTTTT

D gene: TRBD1
J gene: TRBJ2-5
V gene: TRBV24-1
clone size: .
CDR3 protein: CATSDLGTAKETQYF
CDR3 DNA: TGTGCCACCAGTGATTTAGGGACAGCGAAAGAGACCCAGTACTTC

D gene: TRBD2
J gene: TRBJ2-3
V gene: TRBV15
clone size: .
CDR3 protein: CATSSDLAGVTDTQYF
CDR3 DNA: TGTGCCACCAGCAGCGACTTAGCGGGAGTCACAGATACGCAGTATTTT

D gene: .
J gene: TRBJ1-1
V gene: TRBV6-2/TRBV6-3
clone size: .
CDR3 protein: CASSYLGGAFF
CDR3 DNA: TGTGCCAGCAGTTACCTAGGGGGAGCTTTCTTT

D gene: TRBD1
J gene: TRBJ1-4
V gene: TRBV7-9
clone size: .
CDR3 protein: CASSWDRLNEKLFF
CDR3 DNA: TGTGCCAGCAGCTGGGACAGGCTTAATGAAAAACTGTTTTTT

D gene: .
J gene: TRBJ2-6
V gene: TRBV21-1
clone size: few
CDR3 protein: CASSTHRDRDSSGANVLTF
CDR3 DNA: TGTGCCAGCAGCACCCACCGGGACAGGGATTCCTCTGGGGCCAACGTCCTGACTTTC

D gene: .
J gene: TRBJ1-1
V gene: TRBV5-8
clone size: .
CDR3 protein: CASSLAIGGETFF
CDR3 DNA: TGTGCCAGCAGCTTGGCCATCGGGGGGGAAACTTTCTTT

D gene: TRBD1
J gene: TRBJ2-5
V gene: TRBV7-9
clone size: .
CDR3 protein: CASSLGQGYQETQYF
CDR3 DNA: TGTGCCAGCAGCTTAGGACAGGGATACCAAGAGACCCAGTACTTC

D gene: .
J gene: TRBJ2-1
V gene: TRBV9
clone size: once
CDR3 protein: CASSERDRDNEQFF
CDR3 DNA: TGTGCCAGCAGCGAGAGAGACCGGGACAATGAGCAGTTCTTC

D gene: .
J gene: TRBJ2-2
V gene: TRBV11-2
clone size: .
CDR3 protein: CASSLDSRTDTGELFF
CDR3 DNA: TGTGCCAGCAGCTTAGATTCTAGAACGGACACCGGGGAGCTGTTTTTT

D gene: TRBD1
J gene: TRBJ2-7
V gene: TRBV5-4
clone size: .
CDR3 protein: CASSPDPGGSYEQYF
CDR3 DNA: TGTGCCAGCAGCCCGGATCCAGGGGGCTCCTACGAGCAGTACTTC

D gene: TRBD1
J gene: TRBJ2-5
V gene: TRBV4-2
clone size: once
CDR3 protein: CASSLITGVGETQYF
CDR3 DNA: TGTGCCAGCAGCCTTATCACAGGGGTCGGGGAGACCCAGTACTTC

D gene: TRBD1
J gene: TRBJ1-4
V gene: TRBV7-9
clone size: once
CDR3 protein: CASSSAGQGNEKLFF
CDR3 DNA: TGTGCCAGCAGCTCCGCGGGACAGGGGAATGAAAAACTGTTTTTT

D gene: .
J gene: TRBJ1-6
V gene: TRBV5-8
clone size: .
CDR3 protein: CASSLAGSSYNSPLHF
CDR3 DNA: TGTGCCAGCAGCTTGGCGGGGAGCTCCTATAATTCACCCCTCCACTTT

D gene: .
J gene: TRBJ1-1
V gene: TRBV19
clone size: .
CDR3 protein: CASNPGGGTEAFF
CDR3 DNA: TGTGCCAGTAACCCCGGGGGAGGGACTGAAGCTTTCTTT

D gene: TRBD2
J gene: TRBJ2-1
V gene: TRBV6-6
clone size: .
CDR3 protein: CASSPQREGRDEQFF
CDR3 DNA: TGTGCCAGCAGTCCACAGCGGGAGGGCCGGGATGAGCAGTTCTTC

D gene: .
J gene: TRBJ1-2
V gene: TRBV6-5
clone size: .
CDR3 protein: CASSRKAGGGYTF
CDR3 DNA: TGTGCCAGCAGCCGGAAGGCCGGGGGGGGCTACACCTTC

D gene: .
J gene: TRBJ2-1
V gene: TRBV6-5
clone size: .
CDR3 protein: CASRNSYNEQFF
CDR3 DNA: TGTGCCAGCAGGAACAGCTACAATGAGCAGTTCTTC

D gene: .
J gene: TRBJ2-1
V gene: TRBV3-1/TRBV3-2
clone size: once
CDR3 protein: CASSQPTNFSHNEQFF
CDR3 DNA: TGTGCCAGCAGCCAACCCACGAACTTCTCTCACAATGAGCAGTTCTTC

D gene: .
J gene: TRBJ1-2
V gene: TRBV5-1
clone size: once
CDR3 protein: CASSFSSLNTKDRLYGYTF
CDR3 DNA: TGCGCCAGCAGCTTTTCCTCGCTTAACACGAAAGACAGACTCTATGGCTACACCTTC

D gene: .
J gene: TRBJ1-3
V gene: TRBV5-1
clone size: .
CDR3 protein: CASSLEQSGNTIYF
CDR3 DNA: TGCGCCAGCAGCTTGGAACAATCTGGAAACACCATATATTTT